These T cell receptor beta chains were read from a single sample in a study of control samples from healthy donors and cancer patients. This table comes from immunoSEQ multiplex PCR, and its TCRdb copy is limited to in-frame clones, with some not included. The sample carries around 70,000 clones, around 93% recorded once. Sequencing used blood. The receptor set was obtained from a woman in her twenties or thirties in good health. Both conserved end residues are part of each CDR3. Fields, in order: CDR3 DNA, CDR3 protein, V gene, D gene, J gene, clone size. D genes are given only for firm matches. The size entry is marked missing in some rows and otherwise reads once, few, many or a size class.

NA	CASTRFFGAGYTF	TRBV6-5	NA	TRBJ1-2	NA
TGTGCCTGGAGTTTTGCTTTTGAAGCTTTCTTT	CAWSFAFEAFF	TRBV30	NA	TRBJ1-1	NA
TGTGCCAGTAGTATCTATGGAACTGATACGCAGTATTTT	CASSIYGTDTQYF	TRBV19	NA	TRBJ2-3	NA
TGCGCCAGCAGCCAAACAAAATCCGGGACAGGGGCCTTTAACTATGGCTACACCTTC	CASSQTKSGTGAFNYGYTF	TRBV4-1	TRBD1	TRBJ1-2	NA
TGTGCCAGCAGCTTGGGACAGACCAACTACGAGCAGTACTTC	CASSLGQTNYEQYF	TRBV5-5	NA	TRBJ2-7	NA
TGTGCCAGCAGCGTAGAAGCTAGCGGCATCACAGATACGCAGTATTTT	CASSVEASGITDTQYF	TRBV9	TRBD2	TRBJ2-3	NA
TGTGCCGGTAACAGGGACAATACCGGGGAGCTGTTTTTT	CAGNRDNTGELFF	TRBV30	NA	TRBJ2-2	NA
TGTGCCACCCGGGACTCAGGCTATGGCTACACCTTC	CATRDSGYGYTF	TRBV5-1	NA	TRBJ1-2	NA
TGTGCCAGCAGCTTCGGGGATACGCAGTATTTT	CASSFGDTQYF	TRBV5-4	NA	TRBJ2-3	NA
TGTGCCACCAGCCCGCGGGGGTACCATTCACCCCTCCACTTT	CATSPRGYHSPLHF	TRBV15	NA	TRBJ1-6	NA
TGCGCCAGCAGCTTGGGGCTAACAGGGGTCGGCTACGAGCAGTACTTC	CASSLGLTGVGYEQYF	TRBV5-1	TRBD1	TRBJ2-7	NA
TGTGCCAGCAGTCCGCCCGGAGGGAAGCCCCAGCATTTT	CASSPPGGKPQHF	TRBV12-3/TRBV12-4	NA	TRBJ1-5	NA
TGTGCCAGCAGCTTGGCGGGGGAGAACACCGGGGAGCTGTTTTTT	CASSLAGENTGELFF	TRBV7-3	TRBD2	TRBJ2-2	NA
TGCGCCCGCAGCTTGGGGGGGGGAGGAAATAATTCACCCCTCCACTTT	CARSLGGGGNNSPLHF	TRBV5-1	NA	TRBJ1-6	NA
TGTGCCAGCAGTGAGCCCACCAGGGTTTATAGCTATGGCTACACCTTC	CASSEPTRVYSYGYTF	TRBV6-1	NA	TRBJ1-2	once
TGCAGCGCCGGGACAGCGCAAGGTGGCTACACCTTC	CSAGTAQGGYTF	TRBV29-1	TRBD1	TRBJ1-2	NA
TGTGCCTGGACAAGGGGTCCGGGACAGGGGTACTACGAGCAGTACTTC	CAWTRGPGQGYYEQYF	TRBV30	TRBD1	TRBJ2-7	NA
TGTGCCAGCAGTTTATACGTTTCGAACACTGAAGCTTTCTTT	CASSLYVSNTEAFF	TRBV28	NA	TRBJ1-1	few
TGTGCCAGTACATCGAACTCCTATAATTCACCCCTCCACTTT	CASTSNSYNSPLHF	TRBV19	NA	TRBJ1-6	few
TGTGCCAGCAGACCGGACAGGACTAATGAAAAACTGTTTTTT	CASRPDRTNEKLFF	TRBV6-5	TRBD1	TRBJ1-4	NA
TGTGCCAGCAGCGTAGAGGACACCGGGGAGCTGTTTTTT	CASSVEDTGELFF	TRBV9	NA	TRBJ2-2	NA
TGCGCCAGCAGTCCGACAGGTCGTACAGATACGCAGTATTTT	CASSPTGRTDTQYF	TRBV10-1	NA	TRBJ2-3	NA
TGTGCCAGCAGCTTAACGCGCGCCTCACCCCTCCACTTT	CASSLTRASPLHF	TRBV7-3	NA	TRBJ1-6	NA
TGTGCCAGCAGCGTCCGGGACAGGGATCAGCCCCAGCATTTT	CASSVRDRDQPQHF	TRBV9	TRBD1	TRBJ1-5	NA
TGCGCCAGCAGCGACGGGACAGCTCAAGAGACCCAGTACTTC	CASSDGTAQETQYF	TRBV5-1	TRBD1	TRBJ2-5	NA
TGCGCCAGCAGCTGGATGGGACAGACGAATGAAAAACTGTTTTTT	CASSWMGQTNEKLFF	TRBV5-1	TRBD1	TRBJ1-4	NA
TGTGCCAGCAGCCCTTCTAGAGATACGCAGTATTTT	CASSPSRDTQYF	TRBV7-8	NA	TRBJ2-3	NA